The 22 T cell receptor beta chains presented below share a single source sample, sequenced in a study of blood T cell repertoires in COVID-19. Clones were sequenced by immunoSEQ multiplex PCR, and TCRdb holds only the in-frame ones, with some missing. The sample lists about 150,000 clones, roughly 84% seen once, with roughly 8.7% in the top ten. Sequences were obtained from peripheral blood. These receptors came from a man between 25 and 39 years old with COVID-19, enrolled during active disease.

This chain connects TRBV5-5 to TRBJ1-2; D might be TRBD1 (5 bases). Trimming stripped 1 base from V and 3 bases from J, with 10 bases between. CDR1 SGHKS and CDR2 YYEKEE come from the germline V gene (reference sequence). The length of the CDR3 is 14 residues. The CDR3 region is CASSLRPTDYGYTF. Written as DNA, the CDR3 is TGTGCCAGCAGCTTGCGTCCGACAGACTATGGCTACACCTTC.

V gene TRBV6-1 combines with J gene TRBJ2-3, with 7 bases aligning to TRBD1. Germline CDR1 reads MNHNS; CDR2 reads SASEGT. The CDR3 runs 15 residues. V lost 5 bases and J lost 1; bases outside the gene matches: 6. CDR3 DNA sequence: TGTGCCAGCAGTTCACAGGGGAGAGGCACAGATACGCAGTATTTT. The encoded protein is CASSSQGRGTDTQYF.

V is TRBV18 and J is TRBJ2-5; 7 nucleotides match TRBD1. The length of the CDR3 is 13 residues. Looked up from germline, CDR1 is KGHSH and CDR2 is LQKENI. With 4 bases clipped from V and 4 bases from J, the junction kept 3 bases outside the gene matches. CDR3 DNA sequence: TGTGCCAGCTCACTTAGACAGGGAGAGACCCAGTACTTC. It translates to CASSLRQGETQYF.

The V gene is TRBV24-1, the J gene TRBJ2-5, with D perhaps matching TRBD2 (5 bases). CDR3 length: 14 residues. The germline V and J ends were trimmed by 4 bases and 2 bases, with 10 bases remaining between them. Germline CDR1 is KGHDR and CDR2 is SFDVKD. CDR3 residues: CATSEPRGQETQYF. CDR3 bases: TGTGCCACCAGTGAACCTAGAGGGCAAGAGACCCAGTACTTC.

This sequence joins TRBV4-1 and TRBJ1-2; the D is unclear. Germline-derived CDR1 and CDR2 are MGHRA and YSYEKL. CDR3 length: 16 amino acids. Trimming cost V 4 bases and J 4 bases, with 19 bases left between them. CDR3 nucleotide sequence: TGCGCCAGCAGCCCCGAGGGAGACCGCTCTGGCTATGGCTACACCTTC. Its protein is CASSPEGDRSGYGYTF.

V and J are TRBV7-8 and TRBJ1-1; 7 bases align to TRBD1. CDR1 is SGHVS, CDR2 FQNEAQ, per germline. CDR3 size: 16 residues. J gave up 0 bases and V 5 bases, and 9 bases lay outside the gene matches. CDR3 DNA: TGTGCCAGCAGCACGGGACAGCGACTAATGAACACTGAAGCTTTCTTT. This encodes CASSTGQRLMNTEAFF.

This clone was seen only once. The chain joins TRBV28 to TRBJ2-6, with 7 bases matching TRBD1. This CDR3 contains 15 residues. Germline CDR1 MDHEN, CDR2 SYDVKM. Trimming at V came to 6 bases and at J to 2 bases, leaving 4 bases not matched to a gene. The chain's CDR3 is CASRQGSTGANVLTF. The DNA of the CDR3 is TGTGCCAGCAGACAGGGGAGCACTGGGGCCAACGTCCTGACTTTC.

CDR3 DNA sequence: TGTGCCAGCTGGACATGGTCGGACAATGAGCAGTTCTTC. Its translation is CASWTWSDNEQFF. V is TRBV12-3 or TRBV12-4 and J is TRBJ2-1; tentatively, D is TRBD1 (5 bases). There are 13 residues in the CDR3. Trimming stripped 8 bases from V and 5 bases from J, with 13 bases between.

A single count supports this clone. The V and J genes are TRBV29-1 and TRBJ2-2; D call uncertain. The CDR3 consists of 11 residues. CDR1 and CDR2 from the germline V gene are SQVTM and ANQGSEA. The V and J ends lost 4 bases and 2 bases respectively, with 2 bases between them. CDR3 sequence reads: CSVANTGELFF. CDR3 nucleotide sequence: TGCAGCGTTGCTAACACCGGGGAGCTGTTTTTT.

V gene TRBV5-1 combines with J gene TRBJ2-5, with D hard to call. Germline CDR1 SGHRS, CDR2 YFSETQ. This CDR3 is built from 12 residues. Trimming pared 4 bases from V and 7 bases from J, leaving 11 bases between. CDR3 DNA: TGCGCCAGCAGCACCAAGCCGGGGACCCAGTACTTC. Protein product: CASSTKPGTQYF.

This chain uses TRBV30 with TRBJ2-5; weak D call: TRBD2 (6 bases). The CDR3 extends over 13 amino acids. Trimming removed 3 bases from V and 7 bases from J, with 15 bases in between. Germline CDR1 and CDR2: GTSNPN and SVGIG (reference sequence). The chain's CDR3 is CAWRLGPGGTQYF. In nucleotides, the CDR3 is TGTGCCTGGAGGCTTGGACCCGGGGGGACCCAGTACTTC.

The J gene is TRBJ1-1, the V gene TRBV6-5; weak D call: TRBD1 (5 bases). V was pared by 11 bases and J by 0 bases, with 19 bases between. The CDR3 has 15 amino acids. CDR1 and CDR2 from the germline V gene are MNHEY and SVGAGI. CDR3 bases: TGTGCCTACGGGGGTGGGGCGTACATGAACACTGAAGCTTTCTTT. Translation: CAYGGGAYMNTEAFF.

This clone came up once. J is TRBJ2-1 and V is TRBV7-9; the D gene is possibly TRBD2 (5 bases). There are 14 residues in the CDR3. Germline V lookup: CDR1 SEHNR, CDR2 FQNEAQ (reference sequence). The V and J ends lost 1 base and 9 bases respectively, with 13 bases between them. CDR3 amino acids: CASSLVLSASEQFF. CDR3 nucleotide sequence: TGTGCCAGCAGCTTAGTGCTTAGCGCGAGTGAGCAGTTCTTC.

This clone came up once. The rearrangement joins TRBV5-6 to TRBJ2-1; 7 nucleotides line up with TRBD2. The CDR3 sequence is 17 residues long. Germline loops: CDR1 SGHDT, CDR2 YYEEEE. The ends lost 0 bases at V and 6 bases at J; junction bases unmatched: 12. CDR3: CASSLAGGGGPSNEQFF. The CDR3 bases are TGTGCCAGCAGCTTGGCTGGTGGGGGAGGGCCTTCCAATGAGCAGTTCTTC.

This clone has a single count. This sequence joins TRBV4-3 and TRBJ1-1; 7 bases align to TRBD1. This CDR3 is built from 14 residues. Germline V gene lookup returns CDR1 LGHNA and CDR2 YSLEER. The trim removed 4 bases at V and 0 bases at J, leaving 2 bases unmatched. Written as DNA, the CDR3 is TGCGCCAGCAGCCCGGGACAGTTGAACACTGAAGCTTTCTTT. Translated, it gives CASSPGQLNTEAFF.

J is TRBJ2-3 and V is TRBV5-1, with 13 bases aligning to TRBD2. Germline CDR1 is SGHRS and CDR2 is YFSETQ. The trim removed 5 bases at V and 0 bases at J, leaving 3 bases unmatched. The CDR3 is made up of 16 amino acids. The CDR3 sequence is CASRTSGRLSTDTQYF. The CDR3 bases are TGCGCCAGCAGGACTAGCGGGAGGCTCAGCACAGATACGCAGTATTTT.

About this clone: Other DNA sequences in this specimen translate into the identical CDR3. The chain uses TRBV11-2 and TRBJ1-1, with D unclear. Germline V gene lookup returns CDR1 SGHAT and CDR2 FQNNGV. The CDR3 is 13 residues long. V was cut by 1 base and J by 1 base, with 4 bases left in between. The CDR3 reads CASSLGGNTEAFF. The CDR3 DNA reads TGTGCCAGCAGCTTAGGCGGGAACACTGAAGCTTTCTTT. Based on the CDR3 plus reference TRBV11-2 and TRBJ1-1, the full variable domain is EAGVAQSPRYKIIEKRQSVAFWCNPISGHATLYWYQQILGQGPKLLIQFQNNGVVDDSQLPKDRFSAERLKGVDSTLKIQPAKLEDSAVYLCASSLGGNTEAFFGQGTRLTVV.

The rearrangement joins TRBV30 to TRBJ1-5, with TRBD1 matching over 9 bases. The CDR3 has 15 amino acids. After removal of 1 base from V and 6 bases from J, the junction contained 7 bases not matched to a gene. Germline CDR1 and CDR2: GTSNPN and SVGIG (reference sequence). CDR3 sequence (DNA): TGTGCCTGGAGTGAGGGACAGGGTTTTACTCAGCCCCAGCATTTT. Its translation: CAWSEGQGFTQPQHF.

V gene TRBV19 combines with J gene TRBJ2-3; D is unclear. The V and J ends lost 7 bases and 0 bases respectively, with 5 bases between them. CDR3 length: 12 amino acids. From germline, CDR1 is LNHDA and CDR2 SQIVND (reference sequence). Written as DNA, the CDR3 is TGTGCCAGTACAGGTAGCACAGATACGCAGTATTTT. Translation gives CASTGSTDTQYF.

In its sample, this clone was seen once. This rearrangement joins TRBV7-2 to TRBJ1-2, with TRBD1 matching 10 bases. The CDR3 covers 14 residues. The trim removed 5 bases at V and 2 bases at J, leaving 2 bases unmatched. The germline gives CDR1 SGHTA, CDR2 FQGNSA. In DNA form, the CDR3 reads TGTGCCAGCAGCCAGGACAGGGGGAACTATGGCTACACCTTC. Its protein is CASSQDRGNYGYTF.

The CDR3 DNA is TGTGCCAGCACCGGGGAATCCTACAATGAGCAGTTCTTC. It yields the protein CASTGESYNEQFF. The chain employs TRBV2 and TRBJ2-1; the D gene is possibly TRBD2 (5 bases). The CDR3 consists of 13 residues. CDR1 is SNHLY, CDR2 FYNNEI, per germline. Trimming took off 7 bases at V and 1 base at J, with 8 bases between the two ends.

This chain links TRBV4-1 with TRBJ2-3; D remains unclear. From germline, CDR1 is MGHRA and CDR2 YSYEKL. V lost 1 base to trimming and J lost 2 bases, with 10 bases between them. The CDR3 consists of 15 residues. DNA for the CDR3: TGCGCCAGCAGCCAAGGAACGGGTGCCACAGATACGCAGTATTTT. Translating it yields CASSQGTGATDTQYF.